This T cell receptor beta chain stems from a study of blood T cell repertoires in COVID-19. The wider study: PBMCs, B-cell-depleted T cells, or T cells were the source of the cDNA or gDNA that made up the material.

A case of COVID-19 had been met by exposed participants within 2 weeks before study entry. Assay: immunoSEQ multiplex PCR; the TCRdb copy retains only in-frame clones and omits some. The sample shows 360,000 or so clones, roughly 90% of them seen only once. Sequencing used PBMCs or T cells enriched from blood (not recorded which). The TCR sequence derives from a woman aged 25 to 45 who had been exposed to COVID-19.

The CDR3 bases are TGTGCCAGCAGGGATACAGCCCGTAATGTGGAGTACTTC. Its translation: CASRDTARNVEYF. The genes are TRBV11-2 and TRBJ2-7; D gene uncertain. This CDR3 contains 13 residues. The germline gives CDR1 SGHAT, CDR2 FQNNGV. Trimming took off 6 bases at V and 11 bases at J, with 20 bases between the two ends.